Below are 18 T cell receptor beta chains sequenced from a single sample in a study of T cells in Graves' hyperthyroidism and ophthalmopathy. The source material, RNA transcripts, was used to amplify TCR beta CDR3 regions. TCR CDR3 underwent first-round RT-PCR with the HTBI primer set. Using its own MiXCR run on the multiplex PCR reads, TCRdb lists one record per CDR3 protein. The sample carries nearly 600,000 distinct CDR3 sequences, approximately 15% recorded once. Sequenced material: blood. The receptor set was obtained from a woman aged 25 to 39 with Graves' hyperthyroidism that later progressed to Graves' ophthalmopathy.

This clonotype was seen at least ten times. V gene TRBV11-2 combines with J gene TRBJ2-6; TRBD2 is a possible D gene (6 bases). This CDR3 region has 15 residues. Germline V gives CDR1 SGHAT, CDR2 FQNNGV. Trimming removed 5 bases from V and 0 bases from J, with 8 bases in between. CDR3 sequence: CASSGGASGANVLTF. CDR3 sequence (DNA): TGTGCCAGCAGCGGAGGGGCCTCTGGGGCCAACGTCCTGACTTTC.

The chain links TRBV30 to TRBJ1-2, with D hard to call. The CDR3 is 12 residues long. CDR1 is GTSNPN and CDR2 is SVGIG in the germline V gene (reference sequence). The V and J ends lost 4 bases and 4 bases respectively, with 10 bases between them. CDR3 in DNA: TGTGCCTGGATCAGGACCTCCTATGGCTACACCTTC. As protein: CAWIRTSYGYTF.

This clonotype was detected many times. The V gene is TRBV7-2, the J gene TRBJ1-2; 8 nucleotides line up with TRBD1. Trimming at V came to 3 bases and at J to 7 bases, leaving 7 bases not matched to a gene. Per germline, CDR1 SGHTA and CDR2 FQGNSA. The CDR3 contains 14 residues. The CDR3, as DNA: TGTGCCAGCAGCTTTGGTCAGGGGGCGGGTGGCTACACCTTC. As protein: CASSFGQGAGGYTF.

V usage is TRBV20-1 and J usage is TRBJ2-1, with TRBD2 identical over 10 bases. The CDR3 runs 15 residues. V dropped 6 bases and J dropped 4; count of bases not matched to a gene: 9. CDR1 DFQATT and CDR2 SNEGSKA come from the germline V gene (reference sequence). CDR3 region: CSARGLATRYNEQFF. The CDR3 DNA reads TGCAGTGCCCGGGGACTAGCGACAAGATACAATGAGCAGTTCTTC.

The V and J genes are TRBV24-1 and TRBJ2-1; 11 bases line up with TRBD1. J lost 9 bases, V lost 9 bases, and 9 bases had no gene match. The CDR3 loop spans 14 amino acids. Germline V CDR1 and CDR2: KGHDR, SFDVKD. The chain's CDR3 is CATRTRTGGTEQFF. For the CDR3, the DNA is TGTGCCACCCGGACGCGGACAGGGGGCACTGAGCAGTTCTTC.

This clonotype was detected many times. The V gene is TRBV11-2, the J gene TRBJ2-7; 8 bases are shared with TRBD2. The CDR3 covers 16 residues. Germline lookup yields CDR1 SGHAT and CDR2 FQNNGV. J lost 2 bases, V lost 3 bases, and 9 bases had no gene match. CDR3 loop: CASSFPGTRPPYEQYF. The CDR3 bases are TGTGCCAGCAGCTTTCCCGGGACTAGGCCCCCCTACGAGCAGTACTTC.

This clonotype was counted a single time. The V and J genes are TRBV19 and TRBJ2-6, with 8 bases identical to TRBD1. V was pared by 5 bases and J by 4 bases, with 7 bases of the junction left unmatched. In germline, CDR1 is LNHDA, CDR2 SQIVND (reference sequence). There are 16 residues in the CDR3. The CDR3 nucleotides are TGTGCCAGTAGTGTAGGACAGGGTAACGGGGCCAACGTCCTGACTTTC. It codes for CASSVGQGNGANVLTF. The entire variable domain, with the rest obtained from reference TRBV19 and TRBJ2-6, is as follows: DGGITQSPKYLFRKEGQNVTLSCEQNLNHDAMYWYRQDPGQGLRLIYYSQIVNDFQKGDIAEGYSVSREKKESFPLTVTSAQKNPTAFYLCASSVGQGNGANVLTFGAGSRLTVL.

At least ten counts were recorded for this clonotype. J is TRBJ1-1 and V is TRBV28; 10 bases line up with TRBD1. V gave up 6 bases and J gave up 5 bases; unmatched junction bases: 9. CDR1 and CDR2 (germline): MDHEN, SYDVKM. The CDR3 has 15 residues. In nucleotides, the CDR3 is TGTGCCAGCAGGGAGACAGGGGGCGAGGGTACTGAAGCTTTCTTT. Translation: CASRETGGEGTEAFF.

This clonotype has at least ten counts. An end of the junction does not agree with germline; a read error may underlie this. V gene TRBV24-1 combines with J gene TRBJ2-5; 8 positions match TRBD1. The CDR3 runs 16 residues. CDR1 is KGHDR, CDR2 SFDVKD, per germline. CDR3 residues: CATSDRLGQGQETQHF. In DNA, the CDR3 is TGTGCCACCAGTGACAGACTTGGACAGGGACAAGAGACCCAGCACTTC.

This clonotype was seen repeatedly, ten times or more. CDR3 amino acids: CASSFRGVGWTEAFF. DNA of the CDR3: TGTGCCAGCAGTTTTCGGGGGGTAGGGTGGACTGAAGCTTTCTTT. The chain has TRBV12-3 or TRBV12-4 and TRBJ1-1, with D perhaps TRBD1 (5 bases). The CDR3 runs 15 residues. Trimming removed 3 bases at V and 5 bases at J, with 16 bases between.

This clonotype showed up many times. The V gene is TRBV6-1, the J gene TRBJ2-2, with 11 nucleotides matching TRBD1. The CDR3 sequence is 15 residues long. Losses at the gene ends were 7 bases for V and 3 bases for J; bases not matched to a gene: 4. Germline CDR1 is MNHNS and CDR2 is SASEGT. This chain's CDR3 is CASKGQGADTGELFF. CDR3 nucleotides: TGTGCCAGCAAAGGACAGGGGGCGGACACCGGGGAGCTGTTTTTT.

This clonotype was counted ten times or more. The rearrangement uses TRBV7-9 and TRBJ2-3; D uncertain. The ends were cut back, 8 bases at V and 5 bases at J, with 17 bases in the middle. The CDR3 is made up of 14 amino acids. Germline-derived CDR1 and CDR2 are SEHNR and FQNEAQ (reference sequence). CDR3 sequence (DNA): TGTGCCAGCTCCTTATGGGTAGCACAAGATACGCAGTATTTT. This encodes CASSLWVAQDTQYF.

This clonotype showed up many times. The CDR3, as DNA: TGTGCCAGCAGTTTGGGACCAGGGACCCCCTCAGATACGCAGTATTTT. This gives the protein CASSLGPGTPSDTQYF. The genes are TRBV12-3 or TRBV12-4 and TRBJ2-3; D assignment may be TRBD1 or TRBD2 (5 bases each). This CDR3 is 16 amino acids long. Deletions cut 3 bases from V and 4 bases from J, with 17 bases between.

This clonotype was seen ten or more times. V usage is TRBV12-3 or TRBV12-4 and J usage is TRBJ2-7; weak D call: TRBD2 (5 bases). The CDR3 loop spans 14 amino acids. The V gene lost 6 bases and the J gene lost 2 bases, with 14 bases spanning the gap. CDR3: CASSYSGITYEQYF. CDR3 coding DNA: TGTGCCAGCAGCTATTCCGGGATCACCTACGAGCAGTACTTC.

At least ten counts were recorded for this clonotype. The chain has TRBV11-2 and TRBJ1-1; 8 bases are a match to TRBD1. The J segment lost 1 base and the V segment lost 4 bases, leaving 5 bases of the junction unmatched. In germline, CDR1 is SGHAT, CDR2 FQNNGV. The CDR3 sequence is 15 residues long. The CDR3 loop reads CASSWVTGENTEAFF. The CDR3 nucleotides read TGTGCCAGCAGCTGGGTGACAGGGGAGAACACTGAAGCTTTCTTT.

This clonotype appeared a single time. The CDR3 is CASSQEGQGGREQYF. CDR3 bases: TGCGCCAGCAGCCAAGAGGGACAGGGTGGCCGCGAGCAGTACTTC. The rearrangement joins TRBV4-1 to TRBJ2-7; 9 bases align to TRBD1. This CDR3 is built from 15 residues. V lost 0 bases, J lost 6 bases, and 6 bases stayed unmatched. Germline CDR1 is MGHRA and CDR2 is YSYEKL.

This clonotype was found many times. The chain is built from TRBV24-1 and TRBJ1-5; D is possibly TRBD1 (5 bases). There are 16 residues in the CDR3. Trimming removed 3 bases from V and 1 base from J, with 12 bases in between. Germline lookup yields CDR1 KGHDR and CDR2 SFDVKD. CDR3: CATSDTTGDSNQPQHF. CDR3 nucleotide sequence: TGTGCCACCAGTGATACCACAGGAGACAGCAATCAGCCCCAGCATTTT.

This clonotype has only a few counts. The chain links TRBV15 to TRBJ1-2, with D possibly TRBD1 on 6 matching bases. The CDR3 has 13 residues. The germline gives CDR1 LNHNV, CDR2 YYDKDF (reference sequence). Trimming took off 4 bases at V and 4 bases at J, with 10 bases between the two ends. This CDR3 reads CATSTGGAYGYTF. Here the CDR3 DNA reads TGTGCCACCAGCACCGGGGGCGCCTATGGCTACACCTTC.